What follows is one T cell receptor beta chain and its context. Its antigen is not known. This CDR3 spans 14 amino acids. CDR1 GTSNPN and CDR2 SVGIG come from the germline V gene (reference sequence). Trimming pared 1 base from V and 7 bases from J, leaving 14 bases between. Produced via immunoSEQ multiplex PCR; TCRdb's table is partial and in-frame only. The sample carries fewer than 15,000 clones, roughly 53% recorded once. The data belong to a study of T cell clonotyping in hematopoietic cell transplantation. Study outcomes and limitations: Broader posttransplant TCR repertoire diversity was predicted by graft donor and pretransplant recipient Inverse Simpson Index values. Pathologically expanded recipient clonotypes increased progressively from day 30 to day 180 as diversity fell.

This clonotype originated in a man between 45 and 60 years old in good health. Some clones in this sample may be carry-over from other donors' samples. This chain connects TRBV30 to TRBJ1-5; possible D gene TRBD1, 5 bases. The source material was peripheral blood mononuclear cells. In nucleotides, the CDR3 is TGTGCCTGGAGTGAACTTCGGGGCGGACAGCCCCAGCATTTT. Its translation is CAWSELRGGQPQHF.